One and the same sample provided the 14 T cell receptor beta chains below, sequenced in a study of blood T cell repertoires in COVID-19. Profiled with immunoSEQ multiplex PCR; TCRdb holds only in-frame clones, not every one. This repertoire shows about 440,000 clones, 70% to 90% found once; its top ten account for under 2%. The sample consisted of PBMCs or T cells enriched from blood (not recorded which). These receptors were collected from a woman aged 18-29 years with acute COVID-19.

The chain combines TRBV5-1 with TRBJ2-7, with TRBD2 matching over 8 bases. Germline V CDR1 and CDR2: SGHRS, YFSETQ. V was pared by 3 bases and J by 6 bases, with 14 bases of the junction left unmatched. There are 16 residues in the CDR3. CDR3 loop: CASSSEVGGRSSEQYF. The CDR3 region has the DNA TGCGCCAGCAGCTCTGAAGTCGGCGGGAGGTCGTCCGAGCAGTACTTC.

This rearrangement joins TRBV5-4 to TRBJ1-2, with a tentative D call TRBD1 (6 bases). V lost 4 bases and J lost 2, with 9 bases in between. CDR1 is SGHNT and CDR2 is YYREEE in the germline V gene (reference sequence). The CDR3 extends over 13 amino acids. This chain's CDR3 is CASSTTGNYGYTF. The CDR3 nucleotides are TGTGCCAGCAGCACAACAGGGAACTATGGCTACACCTTC. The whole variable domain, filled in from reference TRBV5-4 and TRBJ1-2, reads ETGVTQSPTHLIKTRGQQVTLRCSSQSGHNTVSWYQQALGQGPQFIFQYYREEENGRGNFPPRFSGLQFPNYSSELNVNALELDDSALYLCASSTTGNYGYTFGSGTRLTVV.

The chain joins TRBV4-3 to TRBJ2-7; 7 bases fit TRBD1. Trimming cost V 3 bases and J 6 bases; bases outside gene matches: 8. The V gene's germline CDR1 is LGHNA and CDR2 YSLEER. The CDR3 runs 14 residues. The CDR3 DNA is TGCGCCAGCAGCCAGAAGACAGGGTGGAGCGAGCAGTACTTC. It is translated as CASSQKTGWSEQYF.

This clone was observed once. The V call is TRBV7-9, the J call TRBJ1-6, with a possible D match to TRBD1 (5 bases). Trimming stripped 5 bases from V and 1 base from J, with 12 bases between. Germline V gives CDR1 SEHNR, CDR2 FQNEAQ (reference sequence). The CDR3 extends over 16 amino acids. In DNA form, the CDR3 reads TGTGCCAGCAGCCCTCGGGACTCGTCCTATAATTCACCCCTCCACTTT. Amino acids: CASSPRDSSYNSPLHF.

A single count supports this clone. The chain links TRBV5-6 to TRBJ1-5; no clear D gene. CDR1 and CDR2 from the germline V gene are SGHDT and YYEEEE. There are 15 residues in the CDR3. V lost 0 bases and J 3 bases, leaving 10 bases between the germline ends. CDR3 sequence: CASSLGAGFNQPQHF. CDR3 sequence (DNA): TGTGCCAGCAGCTTGGGAGCGGGATTCAATCAGCCCCAGCATTTT.

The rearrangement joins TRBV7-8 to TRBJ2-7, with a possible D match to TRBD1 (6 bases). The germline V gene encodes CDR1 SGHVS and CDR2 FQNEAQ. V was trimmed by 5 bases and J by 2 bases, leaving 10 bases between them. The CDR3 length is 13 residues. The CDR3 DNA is TGTGCCAGCAGCATGGGACACCCCTACGAGCAGTACTTC. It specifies CASSMGHPYEQYF.

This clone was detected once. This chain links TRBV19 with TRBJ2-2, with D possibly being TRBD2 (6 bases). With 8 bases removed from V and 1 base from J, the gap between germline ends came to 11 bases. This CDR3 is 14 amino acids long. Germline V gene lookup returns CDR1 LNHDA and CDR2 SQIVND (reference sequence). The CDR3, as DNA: TGTGCCAGTCGCGGGACTCGGAACACCGGGGAGCTGTTTTTT. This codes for CASRGTRNTGELFF.

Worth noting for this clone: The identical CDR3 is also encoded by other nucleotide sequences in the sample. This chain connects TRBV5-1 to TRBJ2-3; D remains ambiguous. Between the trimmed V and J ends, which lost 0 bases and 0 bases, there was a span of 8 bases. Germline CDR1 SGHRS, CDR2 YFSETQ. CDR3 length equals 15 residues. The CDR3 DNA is TGCGCCAGCAGCTTGGACAGTCCTAGCACAGATACGCAGTATTTT. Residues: CASSLDSPSTDTQYF.

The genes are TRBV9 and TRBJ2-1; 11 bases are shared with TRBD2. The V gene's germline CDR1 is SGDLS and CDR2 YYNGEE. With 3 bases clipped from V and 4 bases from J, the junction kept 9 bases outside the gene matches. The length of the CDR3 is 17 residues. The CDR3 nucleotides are TGTGCCAGCAGCGCCTGGGGTAGCGGGGGGGCTTACAATGAGCAGTTCTTC. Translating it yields CASSAWGSGGAYNEQFF.

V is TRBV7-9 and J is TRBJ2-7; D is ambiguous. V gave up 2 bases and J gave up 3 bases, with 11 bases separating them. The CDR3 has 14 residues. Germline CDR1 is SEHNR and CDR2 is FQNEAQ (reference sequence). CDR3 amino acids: CASSLSDGYYEQYF. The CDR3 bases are TGTGCCAGCAGCTTAAGTGACGGGTACTACGAGCAGTACTTC. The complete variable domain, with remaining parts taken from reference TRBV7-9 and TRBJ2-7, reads DTGVSQNPRHKITKRGQNVTFRCDPISEHNRLYWYRQTLGQGPEFLTYFQNEAQLEKSRLLSDRFSAERPKGSFSTLEIQRTEQGDSAMYLCASSLSDGYYEQYFGPGTRLTVT.

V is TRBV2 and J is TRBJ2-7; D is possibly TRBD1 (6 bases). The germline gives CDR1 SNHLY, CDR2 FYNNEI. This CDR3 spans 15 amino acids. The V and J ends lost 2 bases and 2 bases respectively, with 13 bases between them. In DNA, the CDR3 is TGTGCCAGCAGTGAACAGACGGCAGGGGCCTACGAGCAGTACTTC. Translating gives CASSEQTAGAYEQYF.

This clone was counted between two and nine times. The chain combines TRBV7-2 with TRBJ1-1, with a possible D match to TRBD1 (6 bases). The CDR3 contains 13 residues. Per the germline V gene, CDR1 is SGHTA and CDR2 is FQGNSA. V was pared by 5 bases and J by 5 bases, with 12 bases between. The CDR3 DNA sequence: TGTGCCAGCAGCGATACAGGGAGTACTGAAGCTTTCTTT. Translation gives CASSDTGSTEAFF.

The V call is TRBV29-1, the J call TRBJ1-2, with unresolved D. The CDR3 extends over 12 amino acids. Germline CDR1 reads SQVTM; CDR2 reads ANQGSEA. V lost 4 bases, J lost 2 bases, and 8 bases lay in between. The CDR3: CSVGQVNYGYTF. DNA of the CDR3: TGCAGCGTTGGGCAGGTCAACTATGGCTACACCTTC. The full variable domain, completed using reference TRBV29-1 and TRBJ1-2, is SAVISQKPSRDICQRGTSLTIQCQVDSQVTMMFWYRQQPGQSLTLIATANQGSEATYESGFVIDKFPISRPNLTFSTLTVSNMSPEDSSIYLCSVGQVNYGYTFGSGTRLTVV.

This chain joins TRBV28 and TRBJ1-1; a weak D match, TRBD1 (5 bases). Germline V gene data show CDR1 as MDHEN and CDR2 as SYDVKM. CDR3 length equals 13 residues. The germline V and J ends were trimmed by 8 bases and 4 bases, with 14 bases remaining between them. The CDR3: CASLLKQATEAFF. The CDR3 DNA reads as TGTGCCAGCCTCTTGAAACAGGCCACTGAAGCTTTCTTT.